What follows are 19 T cell receptor beta chains derived from one specimen sequenced in a study of blood T cells in healthy people across ages (dated by TCRdb to the mid-2010s). The library was built by means of 5' RACE. TCRdb shows the sequencer as Illumina HiSeq 2500. A second PCR of about 6 to 11 cycles was performed with a sample-barcoded 5' primer and a J-beta primer mix. In TCRdb, the public reads were trimmed at Q25 with fastp and aligned with MiXCR, with productive beta chains retained. Rows matching on CDR3 protein sequence are summarized as one entry with the most common DNA and genes. The sample has more than 650,000 distinct CDR3 sequences on record, approximately 55% of them singletons. Approximately 40% of the sample lies in the top ten. Sequences were obtained from blood. The origin of the receptors is an elderly man in good health.

This clonotype was counted between two and nine times. This chain connects TRBV25-1 to TRBJ2-7, with 7 bases that match TRBD2. The CDR3 totals 15 residues. Germline values: CDR1 MGHDK, CDR2 SYGVNS. After removal of 10 bases from V and 0 bases from J, the junction contained 12 bases not matched to a gene. CDR3 sequence reads: CATQMVGRSSYEQYF. CDR3 bases: TGTGCCACCCAAATGGTCGGGAGGAGCTCCTACGAGCAGTACTTC.

The table lists this clonotype with a few counts. The genes are TRBV6-1 and TRBJ1-6, with 10 bases identical to TRBD1. Losses at the gene ends were 4 bases for V and 7 bases for J; bases not matched to a gene: 7. There are 16 residues in the CDR3. In germline, CDR1 is MNHNS, CDR2 SASEGT. CDR3 loop: CASSAGPGQGNSPLHF. In DNA form, the CDR3 reads TGTGCCAGCAGTGCAGGCCCGGGACAGGGGAATTCACCCCTCCACTTT.

The J gene is TRBJ2-7, the V gene TRBV5-5; no firm D call. Trimming shortened V by 7 bases and J by 2 bases, and 16 bases separated the two germline ends. The CDR3 covers 14 residues. Per germline, CDR1 SGHKS and CDR2 YYEKEE (reference sequence). The CDR3 DNA reads as TGTGCCAGCCGATGGCAAGACGGACCCTACGAGCAGTACTTC. It translates to CASRWQDGPYEQYF.

With regard to this clonotype: The junction departs from germline at one end; a sequencing error may be responsible. This chain uses TRBV7-2 with TRBJ2-1, with 7 bases lining up with TRBD1. Germline values: CDR1 SGHTA, CDR2 FQGNSA. The CDR3 spans 15 residues. This CDR3 reads CASSLGQLNYNEQFF. The CDR3 DNA follows: TGCGCCAGCAGCTTGGGACAGTTAAACTACAATGAGCAGTTCTTC.

The chain combines TRBV2 with TRBJ1-1; the D gene is possibly TRBD1 (6 bases). Germline V gene lookup returns CDR1 SNHLY and CDR2 FYNNEI. V was trimmed by 3 bases and J by 11 bases, leaving 19 bases between them. This CDR3 spans 14 amino acids. Written as DNA, the CDR3 is TGTGCCAGCAGTGAGAATCGGGGGGCAGCGAAGGCTTTCTTT. Translation: CASSENRGAAKAFF. The full variable domain, its missing parts supplied by reference TRBV2 and TRBJ1-1, is EPEVTQTPSHQVTQMGQEVILRCVPISNHLYFYWYRQILGQKVEFLVSFYNNEISEKSEIFDDQFSVERPDGSNFTLKIRSTKLEDSAMYFCASSENRGAAKAFFGQGTRLTVV.

This clonotype was counted only a few times. The chain recombines TRBV7-2 with TRBJ2-1; D is unclear. The CDR3 totals 15 residues. Trimming took off 5 bases at V and 4 bases at J, with 15 bases between the two ends. Germline CDR1 SGHTA, CDR2 FQGNSA. CDR3 sequence (DNA): TGTGCCAGCAGCCTCCGCGAACAGATATACAATGAGCAGTTCTTC. As protein: CASSLREQIYNEQFF.

The CDR3 is CASSFRDSRLYEQYF. CDR3 nucleotides: TGTGCCAGCAGCTTTAGGGACTCCCGTCTCTACGAGCAGTACTTC. The chain has TRBV7-2 and TRBJ2-7; D is possibly TRBD2 (6 bases). V shed 3 bases and J shed 3 bases, with 15 bases lying between them. This CDR3 has 15 residues. The germline V gene has CDR1 SGHTA and CDR2 FQGNSA. The full variable domain, completed using reference TRBV7-2 and TRBJ2-7, is GAGVSQSPSNKVTEKGKDVELRCDPISGHTALYWYRQSLGQGLEFLIYFQGNSAPDKSGLPSDRFSAERTGGSVSTLTIQRTQQEDSAVYLCASSFRDSRLYEQYFGPGTRLTVT.

This chain links TRBV25-1 with TRBJ1-4, with D possibly TRBD1 on 5 matching bases. Trimming took 6 bases from V and 12 from J, leaving 20 bases between them. This CDR3 contains 14 residues. In germline, CDR1 is MGHDK, CDR2 SYGVNS. CDR3 residues: CASSPDRYPRELFF. The CDR3 DNA reads TGTGCCAGCAGCCCCGACAGATACCCCAGGGAACTGTTTTTT. Complete variable domain (other parts from reference TRBV25-1 and TRBJ1-4): EADIYQTPRYLVIGTGKKITLECSQTMGHDKMYWYQQDPGMELHLIHYSYGVNSTEKGDLSSESTVSRIRTEHFPLTLESARPSHTSQYLCASSPDRYPRELFFGSGTQLSVL.

As to this clonotype: A junction end diverges from the germline sequence, so it may reflect a read error. V and J are TRBV12-3 or TRBV12-4 and TRBJ2-5; tentative D call: TRBD2 (5 bases). This CDR3 has 12 amino acids. The CDR3 protein is CASRTRKEEQYF. The CDR3 DNA sequence: TGTGCCAGCAGGACAAGGAAGGAGGAGCAGTACTTT.

A few counts support this clonotype. The J gene is TRBJ2-3, the V gene TRBV7-9; a weak D match, TRBD1 (6 bases). Germline V gene data show CDR1 as SEHNR and CDR2 as FQNEAQ (reference sequence). This CDR3 comprises 12 residues. Trimming left V 4 bases short and J 14 bases short, with 16 bases between. CDR3 bases: TGTGCCAGCAGCTCCGGACAGTTCAGCGCGTATTTT. It translates to CASSSGQFSAYF.

The chain carries TRBV24-1 and TRBJ2-1; D is unresolved. This CDR3 region has 17 residues. CDR1 and CDR2 from the germline V gene are KGHDR and SFDVKD. V lost 2 bases, J lost 0 bases, and 13 bases lay in between. Written as DNA, the CDR3 is TGTGCCACCAGTGATTACGGTAAGGGTACCTCCTACAATGAGCAGTTCTTC. Translation: CATSDYGKGTSYNEQFF.

The chain joins TRBV7-9 to TRBJ2-5; no reliable D call. The CDR3 sequence is 14 residues long. Trimming removed 6 bases from V and 2 bases from J, with 13 bases in between. CDR1 SEHNR and CDR2 FQNEAQ come from the germline V gene (reference sequence). In DNA form, the CDR3 reads TGTGCCAGCAGTTCTTGGACGGAGCAAGAGACCCAGTACTTC. This encodes CASSSWTEQETQYF.

This rearrangement joins TRBV25-1 to TRBJ2-5, with 7 bases that match TRBD2. Germline CDR1 is MGHDK and CDR2 is SYGVNS. The CDR3 loop spans 16 amino acids. Unmatched junction bases numbered 10, after V lost 4 bases and J lost 2 bases. The CDR3 sequence: CASSGLGRAGQETQYF. CDR3 coding DNA: TGTGCCAGCAGTGGGCTGGGACGAGCGGGGCAAGAGACCCAGTACTTC.

This clonotype was counted a few times. The chain links TRBV7-2 to TRBJ2-4; D tentatively fits TRBD1 or TRBD2 (6 bases each). The V gene lost 2 bases and the J gene lost 0 bases, with 14 bases spanning the gap. The CDR3 extends over 17 amino acids. CDR1 SGHTA and CDR2 FQGNSA come from the germline V gene. In DNA, the CDR3 is TGTGCCAGCAGCTTACGACGGGGGCCACTAGCCAAAAACATTCAGTACTTC. Translated: CASSLRRGPLAKNIQYF.

This clonotype was observed a handful of times. The CDR3 loop reads CASRPGLAGSSEQFF. DNA for the CDR3: TGTGCCAGCAGACCGGGACTAGCGGGATCGAGTGAGCAGTTCTTC. The rearrangement links TRBV7-2 to TRBJ2-1, with 13 bases fitting TRBD2. The CDR3 is made up of 15 amino acids. The V and J ends lost 6 bases and 9 bases, in that order; junction bases with no gene match: 8. Per the germline V gene, CDR1 is SGHTA and CDR2 is FQGNSA.

This clonotype appeared a single time. J is TRBJ2-1 and V is TRBV7-9, with 8 nucleotides matching TRBD1. CDR3 size: 16 residues. The ends lost 1 base at V and 8 bases at J; junction bases unmatched: 10. The germline gives CDR1 SEHNR, CDR2 FQNEAQ (reference sequence). CDR3 region: CASSLGHGQGGYEQFF. For the CDR3, the DNA is TGTGCCAGCAGCTTAGGTCATGGACAGGGTGGCTATGAGCAGTTCTTC.

The J gene is TRBJ2-4, the V gene TRBV3-1, with 7 positions matching TRBD2. The DNA end lines up better with TRBJ2-5; the J call may be wrong. The CDR3 loop spans 15 amino acids. Germline V lookup: CDR1 LGHDT, CDR2 YNNKEL (reference sequence). The CDR3 protein is CASSPPGRGQETQYF. DNA for the CDR3: TGTGCCAGCAGCCCCCCAGGGAGGGGCCAAGAGACCCAGTACTTC.

The chain carries TRBV12-3 or TRBV12-4 and TRBJ2-3, with TRBD2 identical over 12 bases. The CDR3 loop spans 16 amino acids. The V and J ends lost 5 bases and 3 bases, in that order; junction bases with no gene match: 6. The chain's CDR3 is CASSPKLAGGTDTQYF. In DNA form, the CDR3 reads TGTGCCAGCAGTCCTAAACTAGCGGGAGGAACAGATACGCAGTATTTT.

The chain combines TRBV20-1 with TRBJ2-4, with D perhaps TRBD2 (5 bases). Germline lookup yields CDR1 DFQATT and CDR2 SNEGSKA (reference sequence). The CDR3 is 12 residues long. V lost 6 bases to trimming and J lost 10 bases, with 16 bases between them. CDR3 sequence reads: CSAGADPAIQYF. DNA of the CDR3: TGCAGTGCGGGAGCGGACCCCGCTATTCAGTACTTC.